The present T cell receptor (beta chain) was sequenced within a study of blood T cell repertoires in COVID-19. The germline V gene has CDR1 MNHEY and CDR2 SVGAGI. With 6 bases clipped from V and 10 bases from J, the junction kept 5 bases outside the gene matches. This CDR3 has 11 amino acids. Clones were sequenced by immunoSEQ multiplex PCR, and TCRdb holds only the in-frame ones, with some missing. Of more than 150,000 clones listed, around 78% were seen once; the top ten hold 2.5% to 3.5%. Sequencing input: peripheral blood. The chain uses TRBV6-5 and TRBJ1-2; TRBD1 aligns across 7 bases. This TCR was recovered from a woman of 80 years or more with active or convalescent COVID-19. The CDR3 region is CASSAGGLYTF. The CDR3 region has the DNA TGTGCCAGCAGCGCAGGGGGTCTCTACACCTTC.